Below, 2 T cell receptor beta chains from the same sample are listed, as sequenced in a study of OX40 agonist ivuxolimab in advanced cancers. The table came from immunoSEQ multiplex PCR; TCRdb's copy has only in-frame clones and leaves some out. The sample holds 45,000 to 75,000 clones, 82% seen once. The source was CD4+ or CD8+ T cells sorted from blood, collected in a trial of the OX40 agonist ivuxolimab. The receptors stem from an adult with an advanced solid tumor such as melanoma, head and neck, liver or kidney cancer.

The rearrangement links TRBV5-1 to TRBJ2-3, with 7 bases fitting TRBD2. The CDR3 totals 12 residues. CDR1 and CDR2 from the germline V gene are SGHRS and YFSETQ. The trim removed 7 bases at V and 6 bases at J, leaving 5 bases unmatched. The CDR3 is CASGLAVDTQYF. Written as DNA, the CDR3 is TGCGCCAGCGGCCTAGCGGTGGATACGCAGTATTTT. The whole variable domain, remainder taken from reference TRBV5-1 and TRBJ2-3, is KAGVTQTPRYLIKTRGQQVTLSCSPISGHRSVSWYQQTPGQGLQFLFEYFSETQRNKGNFPGRFSGRQFSNSRSEMNVSTLELGDSALYLCASGLAVDTQYFGPGTRLTVL.

J is TRBJ1-5 and V is TRBV15; 8 bases map to TRBD1. Germline CDR1 is LNHNV and CDR2 is YYDKDF (reference sequence). Germline trimming cut 0 bases from V and 6 bases from J; bases unmatched to any gene: 4. The CDR3 totals 15 residues. CDR3 sequence reads: CATSRDRTGSQPQHF. The CDR3 region has the DNA TGTGCCACCAGCAGAGACCGGACAGGGAGTCAGCCCCAGCATTTT.